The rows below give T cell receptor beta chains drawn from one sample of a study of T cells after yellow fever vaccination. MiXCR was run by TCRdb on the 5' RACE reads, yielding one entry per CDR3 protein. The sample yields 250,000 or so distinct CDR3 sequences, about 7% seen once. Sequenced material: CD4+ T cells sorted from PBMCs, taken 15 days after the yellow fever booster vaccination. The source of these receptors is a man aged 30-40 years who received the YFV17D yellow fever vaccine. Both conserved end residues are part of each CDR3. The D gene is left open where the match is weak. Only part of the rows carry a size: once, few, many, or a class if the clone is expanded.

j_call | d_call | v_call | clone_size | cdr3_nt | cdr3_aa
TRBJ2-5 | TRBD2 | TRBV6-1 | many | TGTGCCACGGGGGGAGGTCGACAAGAGACCCAGTACTTC | CATGGGRQETQYF
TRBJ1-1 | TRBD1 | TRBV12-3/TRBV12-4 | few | TGTGCCACCCACAGGGGAGGTCACACTGAAGCTTTCTTT | CATHRGGHTEAFF
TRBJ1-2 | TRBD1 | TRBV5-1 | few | TGCGCCAGCAGCTTGTCCGGGACAGGGGGCTATGGCTACACCTTC | CASSLSGTGGYGYTF
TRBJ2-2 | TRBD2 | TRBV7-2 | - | TGTGCCAGCTGCGGATTAGCGGGACGCCAGGAGCTGTTTTTT | CASCGLAGRQELFF
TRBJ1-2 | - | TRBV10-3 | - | TGTGCCGCCGGGTCCCCATATGGCTACACCTTC | CAAGSPYGYTF
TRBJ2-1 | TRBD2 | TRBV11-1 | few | TGTGCCAGCAGCTTAGGGCTTACGACTAGCGGGAGTCACAATGAGCAGTTCTTC | CASSLGLTTSGSHNEQFF
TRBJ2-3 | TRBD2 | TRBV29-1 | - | TGCAGCATATTACTCCGGGACCGCGGGAGTTCAGATACGCAGTATTTT | CSILLRDRGSSDTQYF
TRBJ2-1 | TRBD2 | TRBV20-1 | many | TGCAGTGCTAGAGTTATGTCGGGAGGGCAAGTTGAGCAGTTCTTC | CSARVMSGGQVEQFF
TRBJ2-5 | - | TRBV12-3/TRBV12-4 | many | TGTGCCAGCAGTTTAGGGCCAGCCGTCGTGAAGACCCAGTACTTC | CASSLGPAVVKTQYF
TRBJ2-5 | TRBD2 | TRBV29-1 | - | TGCAGCGGCGGTGTTAGCGGGAGCTCTCAAGAGACCCAGTACTTC | CSGGVSGSSQETQYF
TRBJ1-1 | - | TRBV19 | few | TGTGCCAGTAGTCATGACAGACCTGGGGACACTGAAGCTTTCTTT | CASSHDRPGDTEAFF
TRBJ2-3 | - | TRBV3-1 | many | TGTGCCAGCAGCCCTCTCAAGGGAACTAGCACAGATACGCAGTATTTT | CASSPLKGTSTDTQYF
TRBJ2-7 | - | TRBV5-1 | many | TGCGCCAGCAGCTTTCAACAGGGTCCTGGCGAGCAGTACTTC | CASSFQQGPGEQYF
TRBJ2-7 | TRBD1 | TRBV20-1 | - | TGCAGTGCTAGCCGGGACAGGGGGACCTACGAGCAGTACTTC | CSASRDRGTYEQYF
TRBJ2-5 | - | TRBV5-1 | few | TGCGCCAGCGCCGTTAGCGGCCAAGAGACCCAGTACTTC | CASAVSGQETQYF
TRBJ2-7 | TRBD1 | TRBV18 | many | TGTGCCAGCTCACCCGGGACAGGGACATACGAGCAGTACTTC | CASSPGTGTYEQYF
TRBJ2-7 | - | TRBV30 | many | TGTGCCTGGTCTCTAGCCTACGAGCAGTACTTC | CAWSLAYEQYF
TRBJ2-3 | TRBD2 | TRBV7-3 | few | TGTGCCAGCAGCCCGGGGACTAGCGGGAATACGCAGTATTTT | CASSPGTSGNTQYF
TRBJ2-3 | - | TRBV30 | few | TGTGCCTGGAGTAAGTGGGAAGGGAGAGATACGCAGTATTTT | CAWSKWEGRDTQYF
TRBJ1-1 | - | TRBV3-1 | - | TGTGCCAGCAGCCAAGATGGCAGGGCGACTGAAGCTTTCTTT | CASSQDGRATEAFF
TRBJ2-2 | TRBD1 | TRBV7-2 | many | TGTGCCAGCAGCGCCCAGACAGGGTCCGGGGAGCTGTTTTTT | CASSAQTGSGELFF
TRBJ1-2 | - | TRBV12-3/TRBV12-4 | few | TGTGCCAGCAGTTTTGAAGGGTATGGCTACACCTTC | CASSFEGYGYTF
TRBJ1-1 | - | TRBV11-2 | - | TGTGCCAGCAGCTTAGTAGTCACCAAAAACACTGAAGCTTTCTTT | CASSLVVTKNTEAFF
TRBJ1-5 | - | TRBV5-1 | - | TGCGCCAGCAGATCTGACATTTATCAGCCCCAGCATTTT | CASRSDIYQPQHF
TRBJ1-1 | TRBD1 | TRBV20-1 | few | TGCAGTGCTCCGGACAGGGGCCCCTCGAACACTGAAGCTTTCTTT | CSAPDRGPSNTEAFF
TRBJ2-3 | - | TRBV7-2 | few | TGTGCCAGCAGCTTAGGGGGAAGTCAAGATACGCAGTATTTT | CASSLGGSQDTQYF
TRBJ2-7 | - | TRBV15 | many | TGTGCCACCAGCAGAGATCCGGAGGGACGGTTCTACGAGCAGTACTTC | CATSRDPEGRFYEQYF
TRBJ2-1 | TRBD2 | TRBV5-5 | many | TGTGCCAGCAGCTTCGGGACTAGCGGCAATGAGCAGTTCTTC | CASSFGTSGNEQFF
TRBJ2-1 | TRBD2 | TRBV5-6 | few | TGTGCCAGCAGCTTGGCCCTAGCGGGACTATACAATGAGCAGTTCTTC | CASSLALAGLYNEQFF
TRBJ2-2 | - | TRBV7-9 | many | TGTGCCAGCAGCTATTACCCAAATCTAGACGGGGAGCTGTTTTTT | CASSYYPNLDGELFF
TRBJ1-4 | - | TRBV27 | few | TGTGCCAGCAGTTTTGTACAGCAGAATGAAAAACTGTTTTTT | CASSFVQQNEKLFF
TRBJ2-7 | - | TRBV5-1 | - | TGCGCCAGCAGCTACGAGGGACAAGTATACGAGCAGTACTTC | CASSYEGQVYEQYF
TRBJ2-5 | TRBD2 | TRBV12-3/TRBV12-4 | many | TGTGCCAGCAGCTCTTGGACTAGCGGGAACCAAGAGACCCAGTACTTC | CASSSWTSGNQETQYF
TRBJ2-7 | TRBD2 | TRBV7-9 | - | TGTGCCAGCAGCTTAACGTCTAGCGGGCTGGAGCAGTACTTC | CASSLTSSGLEQYF
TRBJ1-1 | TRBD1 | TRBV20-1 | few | TGCAGTCCCTCAGGGGGAAACACTGAAGCTTTCTTT | CSPSGGNTEAFF
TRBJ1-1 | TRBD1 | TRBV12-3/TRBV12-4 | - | TGTGCCAGCCACGTCGGGGGGACAGCAAACACTGAAGCTTTCTTT | CASHVGGTANTEAFF
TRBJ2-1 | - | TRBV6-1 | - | TGTGCCAGCAGGCTAGGCCGTTACAATGAGCAGTTCTTC | CASRLGRYNEQFF
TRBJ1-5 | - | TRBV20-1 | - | TGCTGTGCTAGAGATATCAGGGCGTCGAGCAATCAGCCCCAGCATTTT | CCARDIRASSNQPQHF
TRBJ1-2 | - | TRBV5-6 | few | TGTGCCAGCAGCTCACAGGGTAACGATGGCTACACCTTC | CASSSQGNDGYTF
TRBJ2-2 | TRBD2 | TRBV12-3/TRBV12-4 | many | TGTGCCAGCAGTGGGGGACTAGCCGCCGCGAACACCGGGGAGCTGTTTTTT | CASSGGLAAANTGELFF
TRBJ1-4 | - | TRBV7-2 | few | TGTGCCAGCAGCTTCAAGGAGGGGTATGAAAAACTGTTTTTT | CASSFKEGYEKLFF
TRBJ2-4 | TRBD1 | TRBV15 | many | TGTGCCACCAGTGGACAGGGGAAAAACATTCAGTACTTC | CATSGQGKNIQYF
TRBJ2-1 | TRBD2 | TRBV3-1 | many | TGTGCCAGCAGACGGGCCCGGGGGGAGGGGTCCTACAATGAGCAGTTCTTC | CASRRARGEGSYNEQFF
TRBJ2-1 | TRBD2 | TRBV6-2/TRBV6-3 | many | TGTGCCAGCAGCCATCCTTCCCCGACTAGCGGGAGACGTTACAATGAGCAGTTCTTC | CASSHPSPTSGRRYNEQFF
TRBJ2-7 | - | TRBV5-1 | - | TGCGCCAGCAGCCCCGGTCTCGGGAACGAGCAGTACTTC | CASSPGLGNEQYF
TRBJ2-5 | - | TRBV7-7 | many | TGTGCCAGCAGTTTGGGACTCCAAGAGACCCAGTACTTC | CASSLGLQETQYF
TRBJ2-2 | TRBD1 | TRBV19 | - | TGTGCCGGTAAGGGTGGGACAGGGAGTGCGTCCGGGGAGCTGTTTTTT | CAGKGGTGSASGELFF
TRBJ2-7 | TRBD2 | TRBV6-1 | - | TGTACAACTGGACTAGCGCAACACTCCTACGAGCAGTACTTC | CTTGLAQHSYEQYF
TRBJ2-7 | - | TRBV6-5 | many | TGTGCCAGCAGTTATGAAAGACAGGCCCACGAGCAGTACTTC | CASSYERQAHEQYF
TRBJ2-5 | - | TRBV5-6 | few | TGTGCCAGCAGTCTCACCCGGGACTACCAAGAGACCCAGTACTTC | CASSLTRDYQETQYF
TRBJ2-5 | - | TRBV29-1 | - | TGCAGCGTTGGGTATATTGGAGAGACCCAGTACTTC | CSVGYIGETQYF
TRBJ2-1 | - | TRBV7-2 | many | TGTGCCAGCAGCACCCGGGACGCGAGCTCCTACAATGAGCAGTTCTTC | CASSTRDASSYNEQFF